Each of the 30 T cell receptor beta chains below was sequenced from the same sample in a study of human T cells and chemical hapten exposure. TCRdb passed the RACE reads through MiXCR, listing each CDR3 protein once. The table has around 340,000 distinct CDR3 sequences, about 7% seen once. As to time point: patch test 1, 2 weeks after DPC sensitization. Stated treatment: therapeutic diphenylcyclopropenone sensitization with weekly scalp DPC. The sample was whole blood, taken in connection with sensitization to the hapten diphenylcyclopropenone (DPC). Receptor source: a woman between 18 and 30 years old with alopecia areata. Some clones in this sample may be carry-over from other donors' samples.

This clonotype was seen ten or more times. The chain combines TRBV6-2 or TRBV6-3 with TRBJ2-3; 9 bases map to TRBD2. V lost 6 bases and J lost 13; bases outside the gene matches: 8. CDR3 length equals 12 residues. Per the germline V gene, CDR1 is MNHEY and CDR2 is SVGEGT. The DNA of the CDR3 is TGTGCCAGCAGCCCACCCGGGACTAGCAAGTATTTT. Protein sequence: CASSPPGTSKYF.

This clonotype turned up a few times. CDR3 sequence (DNA): TGTGCCAGCAGCGGACGAAACACCATATATTTT. Translating it yields CASSGRNTIYF. The chain employs TRBV7-9 and TRBJ1-3; D gene uncertain. Trimming stripped 5 bases from V and 5 bases from J, with 4 bases between. Looked up from germline, CDR1 is SEHNR and CDR2 is FQNEAQ (reference sequence). The CDR3 has 11 residues.

This clonotype was counted between two and nine times. The chain couples TRBV12-3 or TRBV12-4 to TRBJ2-3; maybe TRBD1 (5 bases). Trimming removed 2 bases from V and 0 bases from J, with 9 bases in between. CDR3 size: 15 residues. CDR3 coding DNA: TGTGCCAGCAGTTTAAAGGGGTCTAGCACAGATACGCAGTATTTT. Translation gives CASSLKGSSTDTQYF.

V and J are TRBV5-1 and TRBJ2-7, with 8 positions matching TRBD1. V gave up 4 bases and J gave up 6 bases; unmatched junction bases: 12. Per the germline V gene, CDR1 is SGHRS and CDR2 is YFSETQ. The CDR3 length is 15 residues. The CDR3 loop is CASSTTPTGAAEQYF. The CDR3 DNA sequence: TGCGCCAGCAGCACAACACCGACAGGGGCAGCCGAGCAGTACTTC.

This clonotype came up a few times. This sequence joins TRBV9 and TRBJ2-2; the D is unclear. V lost 0 bases and J lost 2, with 8 bases in between. Looked up from germline, CDR1 is SGDLS and CDR2 is YYNGEE. The CDR3 is made up of 15 amino acids. Here the CDR3 reads CASSVEGTNTGELFF. The CDR3 DNA follows: TGTGCCAGCAGCGTAGAAGGTACCAACACCGGGGAGCTGTTTTTT. The variable domain in full, with the rest retrieved from reference TRBV9 and TRBJ2-2, is DSGVTQTPKHLITATGQRVTLRCSPRSGDLSVYWYQQSLDQGLQFLIQYYNGEERAKGNILERFSAQQFPDLHSELNLSSLELGDSALYFCASSVEGTNTGELFFGEGSRLTVL.

V gene TRBV6-5 combines with J gene TRBJ2-7; TRBD1 aligns across 7 bases. Germline V gives CDR1 MNHEY, CDR2 SVGAGI. The CDR3 is 16 amino acids. V shed 5 bases, J shed 3 bases, and the junction held 13 bases outside the gene matches. The DNA for the CDR3 is TGTGCCAGCAGTCCCGATACCGGGACAGTAGACTACGAGCAGTACTTC. Translating it yields CASSPDTGTVDYEQYF.

V and J are TRBV6-2 or TRBV6-3 and TRBJ2-5; no clear D gene. V was shortened by 0 bases and J by 5 bases, with 10 bases between the two germline ends. This CDR3 has 14 residues. The germline V gene has CDR1 MNHEY and CDR2 SVGEGT. The CDR3: CASSYSWNKETQYF. CDR3 bases: TGTGCCAGCAGTTACTCGTGGAACAAGGAGACCCAGTACTTC.

This clonotype has more than one count but fewer than ten. The chain has TRBV4-2 and TRBJ1-6; TRBD1 is a possible D gene (6 bases). The CDR3 spans 15 residues. Looked up from germline, CDR1 is LGHNA and CDR2 is YNFKEQ. Trimming pared 0 bases from V and 13 bases from J, leaving 16 bases between. The CDR3 coding sequence is TGTGCCAGCAGCCAAGATCGATGGGGCCAGGGGCCCCTCCACTTT. Its protein product is CASSQDRWGQGPLHF.

The table lists this clonotype with many counts. The chain carries TRBV6-2 or TRBV6-3 and TRBJ2-2; 7 nucleotides match TRBD1. V trimming: 6 bases; J trimming: 5 bases; junction bases outside the gene matches: 9. Germline V gene data show CDR1 as MNHEY and CDR2 as SVGEGT. The CDR3 consists of 15 residues. The CDR3 reads CASRQGSSETGELFF. The CDR3, as DNA: TGTGCCAGCAGACAGGGGTCCTCGGAAACCGGGGAGCTGTTTTTT.

This clonotype was detected a few times. The chain employs TRBV7-6 and TRBJ2-3; no definite D call. Per the germline V gene, CDR1 is SGHVS and CDR2 is FNYEAQ. The CDR3 loop spans 15 amino acids. The V end lost 0 bases, the J end lost 4 bases, and 11 bases lay between the germline ends. Here the CDR3 reads CASSLARGPPDTQYF. The CDR3 DNA reads TGTGCCAGCAGCTTAGCGCGAGGCCCCCCAGATACGCAGTATTTT.

This clonotype was seen at least ten times. The chain links TRBV10-3 to TRBJ1-3; D not resolved. This CDR3 is built from 15 residues. Germline CDR1 and CDR2: ENHRY and SYGVKD. The V end lost 7 bases, the J end lost 0 bases, and 13 bases lay between the germline ends. The DNA of the CDR3 is TGTGCCATCACTGTGGACGGGAACTCTGGAAACACCATATATTTT. It codes for CAITVDGNSGNTIYF.

The chain has TRBV20-1 and TRBJ2-7; D unresolved. CDR1 DFQATT and CDR2 SNEGSKA come from the germline V gene (reference sequence). This CDR3 spans 13 amino acids. In DNA form, the CDR3 reads TGCGGATTTACTGGGCCCTGGGTAGAAGAGCAGTACTTC. Its translation is CGFTGPWVEEQYF.

This clonotype appeared many times. The V call is TRBV28, the J call TRBJ1-2; maybe TRBD1 (5 bases). This CDR3 is 14 amino acids long. The germline V and J ends were trimmed by 4 bases and 6 bases, with 15 bases remaining between them. CDR1 MDHEN and CDR2 SYDVKM come from the germline V gene. CDR3 sequence: CASSSGTATDGYTF. CDR3 in DNA: TGTGCCAGCAGTTCCGGGACGGCAACGGATGGCTACACCTTC.

This clonotype occurred a few times. The V and J genes are TRBV29-1 and TRBJ1-2, with D possibly matching TRBD1 (5 bases). Germline lookup yields CDR1 SQVTM and CDR2 ANQGSEA. This CDR3 contains 12 residues. The germline V and J ends were trimmed by 0 bases and 8 bases, with 10 bases remaining between them. CDR3 sequence: CSVEDLQAGYTF. The CDR3 DNA sequence: TGCAGCGTTGAAGATCTACAGGCCGGCTACACCTTC.

Many counts were recorded for this clonotype. V usage is TRBV5-5 and J usage is TRBJ2-7; D unclear. From germline, CDR1 is SGHKS and CDR2 YYEKEE (reference sequence). The CDR3 totals 11 residues. Trimming took off 4 bases at V and 2 bases at J, with 4 bases between the two ends. In nucleotides, the CDR3 is TGTGCCAGCAGCAACGCCTACGAGCAGTACTTC. Its protein is CASSNAYEQYF. Full variable domain (outside the CDR3, taken from reference TRBV5-5 and TRBJ2-7): DAGVTQSPTHLIKTRGQQVTLRCSPISGHKSVSWYQQVLGQGPQFIFQYYEKEERGRGNFPDRFSARQFPNYSSELNVNALLLGDSALYLCASSNAYEQYFGPGTRLTVT.

At least ten counts were recorded for this clonotype. The chain has TRBV29-1 and TRBJ2-5, with D perhaps matching TRBD1 or TRBD2 (6 bases each). Per germline, CDR1 SQVTM and CDR2 ANQGSEA. The CDR3 has 14 residues. Trimming took 5 bases from V and 4 from J, leaving 17 bases between them. The CDR3, as DNA: TGCAGCGTTTTCGGTTCCCCGGGGGCAGAGACCCAGTACTTC. Encoded protein: CSVFGSPGAETQYF.

J is TRBJ1-1 and V is TRBV5-1; TRBD1 aligns across 7 bases. Germline V gives CDR1 SGHRS, CDR2 YFSETQ. The CDR3 has 14 residues. Trimming at V came to 5 bases and at J to 8 bases, leaving 12 bases not matched to a gene. The CDR3 region has the DNA TGCGCCAGCAGTCAACAGGGGCCCCCAGTAGAAGCTTTCTTT. Its protein product is CASSQQGPPVEAFF.

The rearrangement uses TRBV18 and TRBJ2-3; 7 bases agree with TRBD1. Germline V gene sequence: CDR1 KGHSH, CDR2 LQKENI. The CDR3 contains 16 residues. J gave up 2 bases and V 4 bases, and 9 bases lay outside the gene matches. In DNA form, the CDR3 reads TGTGCCAGCTCACACGAGACAGGGATATACACAGATACGCAGTATTTT. Protein: CASSHETGIYTDTQYF.

This clonotype was picked up a small number of times. The chain couples TRBV18 to TRBJ2-3; 8 bases are a match to TRBD2. V dropped 1 base and J dropped 5; count of bases not matched to a gene: 8. Germline-derived CDR1 and CDR2 are KGHSH and LQKENI. The CDR3 is 16 residues long. This CDR3 is CASSPLSGGAGDTQYF. The CDR3 DNA reads as TGTGCCAGCTCACCACTCTCCGGGGGGGCCGGAGATACGCAGTATTTT. Looking up the rest from reference TRBV18 and TRBJ2-3 gives the full variable domain: NAGVMQNPRHLVRRRGQEARLRCSPMKGHSHVYWYRQLPEEGLKFMVYLQKENIIDESGMPKERFSAEFPKEGPSILRIQQVVRGDSAAYFCASSPLSGGAGDTQYFGPGTRLTVL.

This clonotype has ten or more counts. This chain links TRBV7-9 with TRBJ2-3, with D unresolved. This CDR3 is built from 15 residues. Germline V lookup: CDR1 SEHNR, CDR2 FQNEAQ (reference sequence). The ends were cut back, 3 bases at V and 0 bases at J, with 10 bases in the middle. The CDR3 here is CASSFGRSSTDTQYF. DNA of the CDR3: TGTGCCAGCAGCTTCGGCCGATCTAGCACAGATACGCAGTATTTT.

This chain joins TRBV28 and TRBJ2-3; D could derive from TRBD1 or TRBD2 (6 bases each). Germline CDR1 is MDHEN and CDR2 is SYDVKM. This CDR3 is built from 14 residues. V lost 1 base and J lost 5, with 10 bases in between. This CDR3 is CASSLSGAVDTQYF. In DNA form, the CDR3 reads TGTGCCAGCAGTTTATCGGGGGCGGTAGATACGCAGTATTTT.

This clonotype has a count of ten or more. The V gene is TRBV6-5, the J gene TRBJ2-7; D unclear. This CDR3 has 13 residues. Trimming took off 0 bases at V and 4 bases at J, with 7 bases between the two ends. From germline, CDR1 is MNHEY and CDR2 SVGAGI. The CDR3: CASSYSRGYEQYF. The CDR3, as DNA: TGTGCCAGCAGTTACTCACGTGGGTACGAGCAGTACTTC.

V gene TRBV28 combines with J gene TRBJ2-3; D is ambiguous. CDR3 length equals 15 residues. Germline-derived CDR1 and CDR2 are MDHEN and SYDVKM. V lost 3 bases and J lost 1, with 11 bases in between. The CDR3 loop reads CASSFGTVGTDTQYF. CDR3 bases: TGTGCCAGCAGTTTCGGAACGGTGGGCACAGATACGCAGTATTTT.

This clonotype was seen ten or more times. The rearrangement links TRBV4-3 to TRBJ2-1; no definite D call. V was shortened by 3 bases and J by 6 bases, with 12 bases between the two germline ends. The CDR3 runs 14 residues. In germline, CDR1 is LGHNA, CDR2 YSLEER. The CDR3 region has the DNA TGCGCCAGCAGCCACAGCGCCCTAGGCAATGAGCAGTTCTTC. Its translation is CASSHSALGNEQFF.

The chain carries TRBV9 and TRBJ2-1; either TRBD1 or TRBD2 may fit D (5 bases each). Germline assignment: CDR1 SGDLS and CDR2 YYNGEE. V was clipped by 3 bases and J by 7 bases, with 14 bases between them. This CDR3 is built from 14 residues. The DNA of the CDR3 is TGTGCCAGCAGCGAAGGACTGGACACTAATGAGCAGTTCTTC. Its protein is CASSEGLDTNEQFF.

This clonotype was picked up many times. V and J are TRBV4-3 and TRBJ2-7; tentatively, D is TRBD2 (5 bases). V lost 4 bases to trimming and J lost 4 bases, with 17 bases between them. The germline gives CDR1 LGHNA, CDR2 YSLEER. The CDR3 totals 15 residues. The CDR3 reads CASSRGLEGIYEQYF. DNA for the CDR3: TGCGCCAGCAGCCGTGGTCTAGAGGGTATTTACGAGCAGTACTTC.

This clonotype came up many times. The V and J genes are TRBV20-1 and TRBJ2-3; 8 bases agree with TRBD2. CDR1 is DFQATT, CDR2 SNEGSKA, per germline (reference sequence). The CDR3 contains 15 residues. V trimming: 1 base; J trimming: 1 base; junction bases outside the gene matches: 4. CDR3 sequence: CSARVGGAGTDTQYF. As DNA, the CDR3 is TGCAGTGCTAGAGTCGGGGGGGCCGGCACAGATACGCAGTATTTT.

The table lists this clonotype with many counts. The gene calls are TRBV12-3 or TRBV12-4 and TRBJ2-7; a weak D match, TRBD1 (6 bases). V was shortened by 2 bases and J by 3 bases, with 14 bases between the two germline ends. This CDR3 region has 15 residues. CDR3 sequence (DNA): TGTGCCAGCAGTTTAAGGGCAGGACAGCTCTACGAGCAGTACTTC. This sequence encodes CASSLRAGQLYEQYF.

The chain has TRBV6-6 and TRBJ2-1, with D unresolved. Trimming removed 0 bases at V and 9 bases at J, with 12 bases between. CDR3 size: 14 residues. CDR1 is MNHNY, CDR2 SVGAGI, per germline (reference sequence). The CDR3 loop is CASSYSIVYSEQFF. In nucleotides, the CDR3 is TGTGCCAGCAGTTACTCGATAGTTTATAGTGAGCAGTTCTTC.

This chain joins TRBV27 and TRBJ1-5; D unclear. The CDR3 runs 13 residues. Germline lookup yields CDR1 MNHEY and CDR2 SMNVEV (reference sequence). V gave up 3 bases and J gave up 3 bases, with 6 bases separating them. CDR3 bases: TGTGCCAGCAGTTTTTTCATCAATCAGCCCCAGCATTTT. Translated: CASSFFINQPQHF.